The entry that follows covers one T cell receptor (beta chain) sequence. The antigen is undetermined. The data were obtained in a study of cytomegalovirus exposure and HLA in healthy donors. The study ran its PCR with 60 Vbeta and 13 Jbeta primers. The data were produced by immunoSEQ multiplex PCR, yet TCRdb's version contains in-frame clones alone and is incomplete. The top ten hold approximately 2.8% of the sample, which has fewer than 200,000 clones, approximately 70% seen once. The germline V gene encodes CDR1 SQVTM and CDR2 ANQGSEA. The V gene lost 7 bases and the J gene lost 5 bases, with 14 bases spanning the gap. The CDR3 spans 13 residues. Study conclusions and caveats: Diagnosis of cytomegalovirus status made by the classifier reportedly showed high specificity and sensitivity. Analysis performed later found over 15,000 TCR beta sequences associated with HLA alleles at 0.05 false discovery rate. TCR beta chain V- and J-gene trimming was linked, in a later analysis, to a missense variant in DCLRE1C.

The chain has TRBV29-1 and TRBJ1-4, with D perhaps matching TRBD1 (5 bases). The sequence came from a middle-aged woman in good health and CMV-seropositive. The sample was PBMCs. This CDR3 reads CSARQRLNEKLFF. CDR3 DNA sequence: TGCAGCGCCCGACAGCGCCTGAATGAAAAACTGTTTTTT.